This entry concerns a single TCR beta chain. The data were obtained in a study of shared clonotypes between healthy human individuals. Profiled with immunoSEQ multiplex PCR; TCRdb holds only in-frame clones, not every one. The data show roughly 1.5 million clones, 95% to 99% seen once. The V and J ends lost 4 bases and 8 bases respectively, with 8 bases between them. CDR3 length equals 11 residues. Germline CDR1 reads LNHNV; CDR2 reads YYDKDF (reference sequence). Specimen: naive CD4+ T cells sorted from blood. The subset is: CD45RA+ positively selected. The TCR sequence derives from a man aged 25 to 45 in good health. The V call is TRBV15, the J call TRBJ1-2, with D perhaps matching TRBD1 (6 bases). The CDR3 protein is CATSKDRGYTF. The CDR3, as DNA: TGTGCCACCAGCAAAGACAGGGGCTACACCTTC.